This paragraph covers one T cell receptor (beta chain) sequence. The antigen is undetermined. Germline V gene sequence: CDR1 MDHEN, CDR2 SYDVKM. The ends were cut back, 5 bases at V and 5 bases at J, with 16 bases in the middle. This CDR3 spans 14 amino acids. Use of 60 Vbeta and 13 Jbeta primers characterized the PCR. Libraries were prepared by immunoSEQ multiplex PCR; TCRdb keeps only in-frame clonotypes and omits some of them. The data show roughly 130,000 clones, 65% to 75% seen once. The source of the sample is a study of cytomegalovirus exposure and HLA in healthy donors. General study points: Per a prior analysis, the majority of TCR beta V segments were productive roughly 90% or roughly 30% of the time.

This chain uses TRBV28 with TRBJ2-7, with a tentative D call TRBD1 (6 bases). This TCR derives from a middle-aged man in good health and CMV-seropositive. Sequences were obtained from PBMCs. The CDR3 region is CASSPRNRVNEQYF. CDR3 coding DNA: TGTGCCAGCAGTCCCCGAAACAGGGTCAACGAGCAGTACTTC.